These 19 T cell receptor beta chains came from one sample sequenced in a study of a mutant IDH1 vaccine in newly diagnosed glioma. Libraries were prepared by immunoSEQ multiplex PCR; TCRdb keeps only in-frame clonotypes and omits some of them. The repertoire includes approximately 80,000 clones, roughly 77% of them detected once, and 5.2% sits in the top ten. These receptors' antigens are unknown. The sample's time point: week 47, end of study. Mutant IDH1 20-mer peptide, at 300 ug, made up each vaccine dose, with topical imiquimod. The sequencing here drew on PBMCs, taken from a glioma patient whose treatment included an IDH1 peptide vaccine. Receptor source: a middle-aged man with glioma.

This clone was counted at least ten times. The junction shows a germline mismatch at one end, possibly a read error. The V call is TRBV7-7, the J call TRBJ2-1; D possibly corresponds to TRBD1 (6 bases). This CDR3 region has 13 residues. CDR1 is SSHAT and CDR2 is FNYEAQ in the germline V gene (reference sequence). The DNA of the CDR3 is TGTGCTAGCAGCTCGACTCTACAGGGTGAGCAGTTCTTC. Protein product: CASSSTLQGEQFF.

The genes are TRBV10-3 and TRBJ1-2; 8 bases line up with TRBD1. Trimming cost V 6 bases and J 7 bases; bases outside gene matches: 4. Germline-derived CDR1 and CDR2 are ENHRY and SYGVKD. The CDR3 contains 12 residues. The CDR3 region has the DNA TGTGCCATCAGGACAGGGGATTCTGGCTACACCTTC. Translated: CAIRTGDSGYTF.

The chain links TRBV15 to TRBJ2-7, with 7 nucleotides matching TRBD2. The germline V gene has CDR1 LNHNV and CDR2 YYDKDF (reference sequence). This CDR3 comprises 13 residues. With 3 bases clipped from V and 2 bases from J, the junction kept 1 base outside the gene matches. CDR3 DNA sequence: TGTGCCACCAGCAGCACTAGCGCCTACGAGCAGTACTTC. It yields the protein CATSSTSAYEQYF.

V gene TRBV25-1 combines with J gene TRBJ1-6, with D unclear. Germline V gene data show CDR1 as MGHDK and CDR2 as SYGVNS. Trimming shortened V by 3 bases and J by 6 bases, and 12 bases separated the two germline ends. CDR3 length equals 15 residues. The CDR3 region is CASSDQPLGNSPLHF. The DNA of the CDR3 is TGTGCCAGCAGTGATCAGCCCCTCGGTAATTCACCCCTCCACTTT.

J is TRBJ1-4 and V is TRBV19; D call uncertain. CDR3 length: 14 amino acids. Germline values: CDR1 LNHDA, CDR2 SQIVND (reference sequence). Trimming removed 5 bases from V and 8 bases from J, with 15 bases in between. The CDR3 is CASSRLISGEKLFF. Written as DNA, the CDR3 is TGTGCCAGTAGTCGGCTCATCAGCGGCGAAAAACTGTTTTTT.

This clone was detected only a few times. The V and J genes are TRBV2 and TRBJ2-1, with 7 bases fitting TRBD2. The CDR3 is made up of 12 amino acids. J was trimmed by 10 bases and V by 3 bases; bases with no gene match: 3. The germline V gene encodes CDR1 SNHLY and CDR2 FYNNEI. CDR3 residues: CASSEGEGEQFF. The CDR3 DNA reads TGTGCCAGCAGTGAGGGGGAGGGGGAGCAGTTCTTC.

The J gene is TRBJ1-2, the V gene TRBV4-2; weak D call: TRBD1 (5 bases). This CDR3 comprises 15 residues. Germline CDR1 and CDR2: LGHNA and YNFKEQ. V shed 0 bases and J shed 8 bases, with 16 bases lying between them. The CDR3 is CASSQDRVDGDGYTF. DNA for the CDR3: TGTGCCAGCAGCCAAGATCGGGTTGATGGGGACGGCTACACCTTC.

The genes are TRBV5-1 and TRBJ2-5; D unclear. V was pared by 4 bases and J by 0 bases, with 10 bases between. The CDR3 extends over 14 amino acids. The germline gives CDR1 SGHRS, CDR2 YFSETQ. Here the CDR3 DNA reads TGCGCCAGCAGCCCCAGGATTTACCAAGAGACCCAGTACTTC. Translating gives CASSPRIYQETQYF.

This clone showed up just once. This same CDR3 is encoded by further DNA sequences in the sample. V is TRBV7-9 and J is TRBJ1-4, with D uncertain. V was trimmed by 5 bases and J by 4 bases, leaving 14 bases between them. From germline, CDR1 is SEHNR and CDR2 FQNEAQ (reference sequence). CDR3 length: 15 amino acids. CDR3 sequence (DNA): TGTGCCAGCAGCCTACTCGACCGCCTTAATGAAAAACTGTTTTTT. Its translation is CASSLLDRLNEKLFF.

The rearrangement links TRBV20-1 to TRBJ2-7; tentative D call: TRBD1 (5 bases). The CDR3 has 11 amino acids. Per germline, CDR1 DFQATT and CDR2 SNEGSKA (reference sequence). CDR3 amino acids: CRVVGPYEQYF. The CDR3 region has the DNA TGCAGGGTGGTGGGGCCCTACGAGCAGTACTTC.

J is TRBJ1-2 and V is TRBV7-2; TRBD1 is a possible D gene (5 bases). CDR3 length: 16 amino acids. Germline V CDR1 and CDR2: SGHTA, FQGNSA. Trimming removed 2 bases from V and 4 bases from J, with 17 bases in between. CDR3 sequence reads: CASSLSSTPQGYGYTF. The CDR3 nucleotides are TGTGCCAGCAGCTTATCATCCACCCCTCAGGGCTATGGCTACACCTTC.

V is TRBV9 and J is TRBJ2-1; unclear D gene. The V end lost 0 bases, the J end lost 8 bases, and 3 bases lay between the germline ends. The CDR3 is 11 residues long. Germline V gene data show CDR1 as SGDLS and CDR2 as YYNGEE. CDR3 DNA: TGTGCCAGCAGCGTAGATTATGAGCAGTTCTTC. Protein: CASSVDYEQFF.

DNA for the CDR3: TGTGCCAGCAGCTTGCAGGGATCCTATAATTCACCCCTCCACTTT. It codes for CASSLQGSYNSPLHF. This chain uses TRBV11-2 with TRBJ1-6; TRBD1 is a possible D gene (5 bases). The CDR3 loop spans 15 amino acids. Trimming took off 3 bases at V and 1 base at J, with 7 bases between the two ends. Germline V lookup: CDR1 SGHAT, CDR2 FQNNGV. Supplemented by reference TRBV11-2 and TRBJ1-6, the full variable domain reads EAGVAQSPRYKIIEKRQSVAFWCNPISGHATLYWYQQILGQGPKLLIQFQNNGVVDDSQLPKDRFSAERLKGVDSTLKIQPAKLEDSAVYLCASSLQGSYNSPLHFGNGTRLTVT.

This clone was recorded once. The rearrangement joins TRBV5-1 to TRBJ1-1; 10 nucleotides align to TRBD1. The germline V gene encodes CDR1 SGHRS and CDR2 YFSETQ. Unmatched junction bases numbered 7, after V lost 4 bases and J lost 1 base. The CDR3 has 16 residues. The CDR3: CASSPPGQGPNTEAFF. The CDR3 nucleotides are TGCGCCAGCAGCCCTCCGGGACAGGGGCCGAACACTGAAGCTTTCTTT.

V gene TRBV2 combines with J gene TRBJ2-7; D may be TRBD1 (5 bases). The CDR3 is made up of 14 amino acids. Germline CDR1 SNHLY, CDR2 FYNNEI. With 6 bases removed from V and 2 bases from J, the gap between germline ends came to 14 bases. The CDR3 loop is CASRSGQGTYEQYF. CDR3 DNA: TGTGCCAGCAGATCTGGGCAGGGTACCTACGAGCAGTACTTC.

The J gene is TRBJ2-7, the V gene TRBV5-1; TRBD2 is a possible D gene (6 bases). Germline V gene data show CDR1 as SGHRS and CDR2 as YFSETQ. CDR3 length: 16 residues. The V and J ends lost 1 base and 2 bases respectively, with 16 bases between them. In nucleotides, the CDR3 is TGCGCCAGCAGCTTGTTTGGGGGAGGTGACGCCTACGAGCAGTACTTC. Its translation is CASSLFGGGDAYEQYF.

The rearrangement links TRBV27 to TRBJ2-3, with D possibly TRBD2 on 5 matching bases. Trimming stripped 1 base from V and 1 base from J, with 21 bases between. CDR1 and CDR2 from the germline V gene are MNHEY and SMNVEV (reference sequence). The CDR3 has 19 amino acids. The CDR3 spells CASSLLLRMGQAGTDTQYF. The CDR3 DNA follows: TGTGCCAGCAGTTTATTGTTACGGATGGGCCAAGCGGGCACAGATACGCAGTATTTT.

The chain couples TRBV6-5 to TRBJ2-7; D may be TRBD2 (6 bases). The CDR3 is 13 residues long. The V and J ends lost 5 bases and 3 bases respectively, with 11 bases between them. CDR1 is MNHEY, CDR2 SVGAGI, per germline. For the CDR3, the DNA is TGTGCCAGCAGTCGACTAGAGGGCTACGAGCAGTACTTC. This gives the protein CASSRLEGYEQYF.

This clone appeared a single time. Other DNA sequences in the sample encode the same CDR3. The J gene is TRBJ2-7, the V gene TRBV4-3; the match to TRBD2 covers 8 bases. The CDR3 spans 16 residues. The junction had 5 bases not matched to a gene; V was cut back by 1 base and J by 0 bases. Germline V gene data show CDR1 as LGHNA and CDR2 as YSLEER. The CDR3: CASSQGLAGSSYEQYF. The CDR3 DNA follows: TGCGCCAGCAGCCAAGGGCTAGCGGGTAGCTCCTACGAGCAGTACTTC.